The clone carrying this TCR beta chain was picked up many times. No antigen is known for it. The CDR3 is made up of 15 amino acids. Germline V gene data show CDR1 as SQVTM and CDR2 as ANQGSEA. The J segment lost 6 bases and the V segment lost 3 bases, leaving 9 bases of the junction unmatched. This entry is derived from a study of tumor-infiltrating lymphocytes in primary liver carcinoma. General study findings and limits: The 250 largest clones made up significantly more of tumor than blood repertoires (p = 0.039). Tumor-adjacent and tumor-blood pairs overlapped less than tumor region pairs did.

A constant-region primer served to make TCR beta cDNA from about 0.45 ug total RNA. Three nested multiplex PCR rounds, a slightly modified ARM-PCR, produced the libraries for TCR beta. The opening two PCR rounds, around 11 cycles each, paired TRBV1-TRBV30 forward primers with a C-beta reverse primer. TCRdb ran MiXCR on the multiplex PCR reads and lists one entry per CDR3 protein. The sample contains about 110,000 distinct CDR3 sequences, around 62% of which appear only once. The tissue used was unsorted bulk material of roughly 17-32 mg. RNA and DNA were co-extracted from it with the AllPrep DNA/RNA mini kit.

V and J are TRBV29-1 and TRBJ2-3, with 10 nucleotides matching TRBD2. The sequence came from a woman aged 55-69 years with primary liver carcinoma and hepatitis B virus infection. The sample comprised liver tumor tissue from sampling region 1. As to subset: tumor region T1, superior pole. CDR3 coding DNA: TGCAGCGTTGAGGGAATAGCGGGAGGCCTGGATACGCAGTATTTT. This gives the protein CSVEGIAGGLDTQYF.